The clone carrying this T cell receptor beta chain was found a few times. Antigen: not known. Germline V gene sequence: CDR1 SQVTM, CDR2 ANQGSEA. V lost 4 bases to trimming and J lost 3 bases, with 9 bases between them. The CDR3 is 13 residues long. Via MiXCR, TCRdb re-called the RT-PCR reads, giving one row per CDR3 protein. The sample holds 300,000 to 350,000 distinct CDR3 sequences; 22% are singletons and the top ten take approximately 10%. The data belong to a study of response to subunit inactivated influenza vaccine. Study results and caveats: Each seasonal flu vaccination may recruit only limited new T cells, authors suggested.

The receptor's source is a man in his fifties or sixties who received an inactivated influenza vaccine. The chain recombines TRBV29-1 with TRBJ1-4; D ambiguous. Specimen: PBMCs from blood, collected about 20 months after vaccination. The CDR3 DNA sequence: TGCAGCGTTGGTCTCTGGGCTAATGAAAAACTGTTTTTT. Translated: CSVGLWANEKLFF.